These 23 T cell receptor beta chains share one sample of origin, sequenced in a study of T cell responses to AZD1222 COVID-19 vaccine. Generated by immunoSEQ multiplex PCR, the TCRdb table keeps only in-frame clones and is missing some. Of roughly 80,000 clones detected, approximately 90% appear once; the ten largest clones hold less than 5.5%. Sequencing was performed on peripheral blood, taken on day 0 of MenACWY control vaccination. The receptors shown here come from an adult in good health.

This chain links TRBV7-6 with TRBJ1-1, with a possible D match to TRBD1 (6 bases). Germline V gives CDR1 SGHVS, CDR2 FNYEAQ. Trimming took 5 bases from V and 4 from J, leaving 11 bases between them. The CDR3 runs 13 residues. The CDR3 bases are TGTGCCAGCAGCACCCAGGGGTTCACTGAAGCTTTCTTT. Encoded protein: CASSTQGFTEAFF.

The CDR3 sequence: CASSLVGINQPQHF. CDR3 DNA sequence: TGTGCCAGCAGTCTCGTGGGGATCAATCAGCCCCAGCATTTT. V is TRBV6-5 and J is TRBJ1-5, with D hard to call. Trimming left V 5 bases short and J 3 bases short, with 11 bases between. This CDR3 region has 14 residues. Germline assignment: CDR1 MNHEY and CDR2 SVGAGI.

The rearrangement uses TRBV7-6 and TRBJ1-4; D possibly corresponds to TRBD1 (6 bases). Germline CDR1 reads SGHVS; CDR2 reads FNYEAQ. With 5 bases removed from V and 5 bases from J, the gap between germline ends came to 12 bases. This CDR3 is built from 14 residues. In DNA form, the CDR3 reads TGTGCCAGCAGCCTGGGAGGGGGGAATGAAAAACTGTTTTTT. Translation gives CASSLGGGNEKLFF.

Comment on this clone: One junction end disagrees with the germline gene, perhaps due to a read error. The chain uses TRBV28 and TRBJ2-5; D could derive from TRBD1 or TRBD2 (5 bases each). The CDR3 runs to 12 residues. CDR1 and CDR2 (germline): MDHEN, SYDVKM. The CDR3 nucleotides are TGTGCCAGCAGTGAAAGGGGAGAGGCCCAGTACTTC. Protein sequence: CASSERGEAQYF.

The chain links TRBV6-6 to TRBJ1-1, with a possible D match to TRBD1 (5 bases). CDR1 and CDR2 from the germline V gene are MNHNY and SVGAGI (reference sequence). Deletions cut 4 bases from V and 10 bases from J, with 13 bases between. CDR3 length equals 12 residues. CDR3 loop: CASSLPGEGAFF. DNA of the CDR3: TGTGCCAGCAGTTTGCCGGGGGAGGGAGCTTTCTTT.

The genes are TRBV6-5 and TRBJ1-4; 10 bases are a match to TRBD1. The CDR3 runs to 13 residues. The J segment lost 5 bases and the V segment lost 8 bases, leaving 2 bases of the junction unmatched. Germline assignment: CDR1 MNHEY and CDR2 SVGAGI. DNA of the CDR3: TGTGCCAGCTCGGGACAGGGGAATGAAAAACTGTTTTTT. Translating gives CASSGQGNEKLFF.

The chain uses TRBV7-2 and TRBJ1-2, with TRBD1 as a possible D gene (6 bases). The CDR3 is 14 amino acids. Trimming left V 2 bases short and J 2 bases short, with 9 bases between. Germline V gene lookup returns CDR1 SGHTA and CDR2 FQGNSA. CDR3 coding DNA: TGTGCCAGCAGCTTACGGGACAAAAACTATGGCTACACCTTC. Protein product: CASSLRDKNYGYTF.

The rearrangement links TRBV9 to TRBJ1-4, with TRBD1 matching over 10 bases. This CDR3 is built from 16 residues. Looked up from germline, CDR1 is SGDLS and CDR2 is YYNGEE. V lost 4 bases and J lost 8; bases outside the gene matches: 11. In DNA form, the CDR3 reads TGTGCCAGCAGCCCTCATTCCGGGACAGGGGTCGAAAAACTGTTTTTT. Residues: CASSPHSGTGVEKLFF.

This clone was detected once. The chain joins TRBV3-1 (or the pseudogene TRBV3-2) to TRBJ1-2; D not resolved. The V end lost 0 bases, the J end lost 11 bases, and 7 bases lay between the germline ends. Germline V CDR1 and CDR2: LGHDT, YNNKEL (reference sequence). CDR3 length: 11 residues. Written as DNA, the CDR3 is TGTGCCAGCAGCCAAGAGGATCGGTACACCTTC. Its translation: CASSQEDRYTF.

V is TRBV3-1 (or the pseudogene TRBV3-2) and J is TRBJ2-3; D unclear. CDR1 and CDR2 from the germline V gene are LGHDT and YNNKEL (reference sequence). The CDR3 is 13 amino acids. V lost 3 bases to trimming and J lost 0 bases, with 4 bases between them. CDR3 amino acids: CASSHPSTDTQYF. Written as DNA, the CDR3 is TGTGCCAGCAGCCACCCTAGCACAGATACGCAGTATTTT.

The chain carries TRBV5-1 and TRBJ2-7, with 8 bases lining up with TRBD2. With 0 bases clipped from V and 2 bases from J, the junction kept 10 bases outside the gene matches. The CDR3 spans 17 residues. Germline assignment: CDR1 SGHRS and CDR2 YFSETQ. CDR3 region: CASSLVATRGGPYEQYF. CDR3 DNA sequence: TGCGCCAGCAGCTTGGTAGCGACACGGGGGGGCCCCTACGAGCAGTACTTC.

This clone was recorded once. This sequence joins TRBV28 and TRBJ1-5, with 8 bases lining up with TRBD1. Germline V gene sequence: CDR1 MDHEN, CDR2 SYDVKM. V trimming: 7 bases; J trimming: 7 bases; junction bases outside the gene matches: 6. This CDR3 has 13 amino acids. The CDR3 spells CASTGGAGQPQHF. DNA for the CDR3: TGTGCCAGCACAGGGGGCGCTGGACAGCCCCAGCATTTT.

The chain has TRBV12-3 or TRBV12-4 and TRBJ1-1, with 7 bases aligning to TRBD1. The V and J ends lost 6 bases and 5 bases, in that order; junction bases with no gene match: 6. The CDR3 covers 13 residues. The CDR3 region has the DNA TGTGCCAGCAGACGCAGGGGGTTAACTGAAGCTTTCTTT. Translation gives CASRRRGLTEAFF.

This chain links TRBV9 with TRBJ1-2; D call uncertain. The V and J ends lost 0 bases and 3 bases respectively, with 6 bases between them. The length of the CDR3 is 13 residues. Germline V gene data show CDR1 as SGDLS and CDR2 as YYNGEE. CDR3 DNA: TGTGCCAGCAGCGTAGATACCGACTATGGCTACACCTTC. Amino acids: CASSVDTDYGYTF.

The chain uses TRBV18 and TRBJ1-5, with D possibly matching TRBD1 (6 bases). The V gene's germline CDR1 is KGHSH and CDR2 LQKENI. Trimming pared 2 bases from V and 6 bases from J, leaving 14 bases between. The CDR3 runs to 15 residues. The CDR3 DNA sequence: TGTGCCAGCTCACCAGTCAGGGGCGAAGGTCAGCCCCAGCATTTT. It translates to CASSPVRGEGQPQHF.

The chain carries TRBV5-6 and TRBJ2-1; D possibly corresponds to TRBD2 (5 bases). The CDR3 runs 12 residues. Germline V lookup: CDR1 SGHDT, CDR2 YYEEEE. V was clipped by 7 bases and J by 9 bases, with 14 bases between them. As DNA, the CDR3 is TGTGCCAGCGGGGAAGAGCGGAGTGAGCAGTTCTTC. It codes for CASGEERSEQFF.

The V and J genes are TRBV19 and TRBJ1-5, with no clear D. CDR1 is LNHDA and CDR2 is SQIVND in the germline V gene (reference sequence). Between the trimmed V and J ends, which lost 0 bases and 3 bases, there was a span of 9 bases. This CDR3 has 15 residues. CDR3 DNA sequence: TGTGCCAGTAGTATAGATAGATTTGACAATCAGCCCCAGCATTTT. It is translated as CASSIDRFDNQPQHF.

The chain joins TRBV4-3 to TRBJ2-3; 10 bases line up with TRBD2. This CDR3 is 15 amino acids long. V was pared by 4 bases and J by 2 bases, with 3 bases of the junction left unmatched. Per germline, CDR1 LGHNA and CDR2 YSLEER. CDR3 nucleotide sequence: TGCGCCAGCAGCCCCGGGACTAGCGACACAGATACGCAGTATTTT. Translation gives CASSPGTSDTDTQYF.

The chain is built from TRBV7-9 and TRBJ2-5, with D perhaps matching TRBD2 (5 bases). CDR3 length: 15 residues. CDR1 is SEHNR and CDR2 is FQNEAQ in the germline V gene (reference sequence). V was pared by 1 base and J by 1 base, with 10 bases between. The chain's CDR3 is CASSLVLAGQETQYF. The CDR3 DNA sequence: TGTGCCAGCAGCTTAGTTCTCGCGGGCCAAGAGACCCAGTACTTC.

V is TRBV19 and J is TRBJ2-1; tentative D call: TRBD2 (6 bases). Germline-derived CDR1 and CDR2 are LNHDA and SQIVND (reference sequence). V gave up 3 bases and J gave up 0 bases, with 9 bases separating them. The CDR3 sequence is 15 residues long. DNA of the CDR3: TGTGCCAGTAGTATGAGCGGGCCCTCCTACAATGAGCAGTTCTTC. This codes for CASSMSGPSYNEQFF. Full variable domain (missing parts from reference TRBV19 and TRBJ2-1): DGGITQSPKYLFRKEGQNVTLSCEQNLNHDAMYWYRQDPGQGLRLIYYSQIVNDFQKGDIAEGYSVSREKKESFPLTVTSAQKNPTAFYLCASSMSGPSYNEQFFGPGTRLTVL.

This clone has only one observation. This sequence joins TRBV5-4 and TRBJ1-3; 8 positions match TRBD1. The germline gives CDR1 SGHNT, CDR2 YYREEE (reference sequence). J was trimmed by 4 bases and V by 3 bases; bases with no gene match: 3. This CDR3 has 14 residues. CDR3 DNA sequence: TGTGCCAGCAGCTCCCGGGACAGGGGAAACACCATATATTTT. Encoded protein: CASSSRDRGNTIYF.

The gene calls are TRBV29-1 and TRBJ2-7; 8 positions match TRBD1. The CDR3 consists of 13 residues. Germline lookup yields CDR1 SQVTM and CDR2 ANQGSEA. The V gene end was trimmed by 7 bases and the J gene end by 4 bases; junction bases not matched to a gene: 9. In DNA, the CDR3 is TGCAGCGCACGGACAGGGAGGAATTACGAGCAGTACTTC. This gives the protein CSARTGRNYEQYF.

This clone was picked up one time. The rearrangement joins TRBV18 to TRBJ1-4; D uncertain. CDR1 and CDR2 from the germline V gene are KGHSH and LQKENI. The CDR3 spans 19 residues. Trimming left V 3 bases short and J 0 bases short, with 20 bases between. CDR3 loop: CASSPTAGFEYATNEKLFF. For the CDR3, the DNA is TGTGCCAGCTCACCGACGGCTGGGTTCGAGTATGCAACTAATGAAAAACTGTTTTTT.